This entry lists 21 T cell receptor beta chains sequenced from one sample in a study of control samples from healthy donors and cancer patients. The protocol was immunoSEQ multiplex PCR, while the TCRdb copy is restricted to in-frame clones and leaves out a portion. The data hold some 67,000 clones, with more than 75% observed a single time. Sequenced: PBMCs. These receptor sequences come from a woman in her 50s with head and neck cancer.

The gene calls are TRBV5-1 and TRBJ1-1; D is unclear. The germline V and J ends were trimmed by 3 bases and 1 base, with 10 bases remaining between them. The CDR3 is 14 residues long. Germline values: CDR1 SGHRS, CDR2 YFSETQ. The CDR3 protein is CASSSGHQNTEAFF. CDR3 DNA sequence: TGCGCCAGCAGCTCTGGGCATCAGAACACTGAAGCTTTCTTT.

The chain recombines TRBV27 with TRBJ2-5, with D perhaps TRBD2 (5 bases). CDR1 and CDR2 (germline): MNHEY, SMNVEV (reference sequence). The CDR3 covers 15 residues. Deletions cut 2 bases from V and 4 bases from J, with 14 bases between. CDR3 coding DNA: TGTGCCAGCAGTTTAGAGCCAGGACTGACAGAGACCCAGTACTTC. As protein: CASSLEPGLTETQYF.

The genes are TRBV18 and TRBJ2-5; 9 bases align to TRBD2. CDR1 and CDR2 (germline): KGHSH, LQKENI. Germline trimming cut 4 bases from V and 4 bases from J; bases unmatched to any gene: 4. The CDR3 covers 14 residues. The CDR3 spells CASSRGGAGETQYF. Here the CDR3 DNA reads TGTGCCAGCTCACGCGGGGGGGCCGGAGAGACCCAGTACTTC.

The J gene is TRBJ2-5, the V gene TRBV5-4; D perhaps matches TRBD1 (6 bases). The CDR3 is made up of 13 amino acids. Germline V gene lookup returns CDR1 SGHNT and CDR2 YYREEE (reference sequence). The ends were cut back, 4 bases at V and 4 bases at J, with 11 bases in the middle. The CDR3 DNA reads as TGTGCCAGCAGCCTTACAGGGTTAGAGACCCAGTACTTC. Protein: CASSLTGLETQYF.

V usage is TRBV11-2 and J usage is TRBJ1-3; possibly TRBD1 for D (5 bases). CDR1 and CDR2 (germline): SGHAT, FQNNGV. This CDR3 region has 16 residues. Trimming took off 4 bases at V and 0 bases at J, with 13 bases between the two ends. CDR3 in DNA: TGTGCCAGCAGCTCGGGACGGCTCCCCTCTGGAAACACCATATATTTT. Translation gives CASSSGRLPSGNTIYF.

The chain combines TRBV15 with TRBJ2-7; 9 bases are a match to TRBD1. The germline V gene encodes CDR1 LNHNV and CDR2 YYDKDF (reference sequence). The CDR3 consists of 16 residues. The J segment lost 6 bases and the V segment lost 0 bases, leaving 9 bases of the junction unmatched. CDR3 amino acids: CATSRDRGQGTPEQYF. The CDR3 coding sequence is TGTGCCACCAGCAGAGATCGAGGACAGGGGACTCCCGAGCAGTACTTC.

The CDR3 DNA follows: TGTGCCAGCAGCTTAGGCAGGGACAGCGCGCAGTTCTTC. The encoded protein is CASSLGRDSAQFF. The J gene is TRBJ2-1, the V gene TRBV11-3; 7 bases match TRBD1. This CDR3 spans 13 amino acids. After removal of 1 base from V and 12 bases from J, the junction contained 6 bases not matched to a gene. Per the germline V gene, CDR1 is SGHNT and CDR2 is YENEEA. The entire variable domain, with the rest obtained from reference TRBV11-3 and TRBJ2-1, is as follows: EAGVVQSPRYKIIEKKQPVAFWCNPISGHNTLYWYLQNLGQGPELLIRYENEEAVDDSQLPKDRFSAERLKGVDSTLKIQPAELGDSAVYLCASSLGRDSAQFFGPGTRLTVL.

This clone was observed a handful of times. V gene TRBV12-3 or TRBV12-4 combines with J gene TRBJ1-1; D remains ambiguous. The CDR3 extends over 12 amino acids. The germline V and J ends were trimmed by 6 bases and 8 bases, with 13 bases remaining between them. CDR3 DNA sequence: TGTGCCAGCAGCCCAACAGCGTTCGAAGCTTTCTTT. This sequence encodes CASSPTAFEAFF.

This sequence joins TRBV5-1 and TRBJ2-5; a weak D match, TRBD2 (7 bases). Germline CDR1 and CDR2: SGHRS and YFSETQ. CDR3 length: 16 residues. Trimming removed 0 bases from V and 1 base from J, with 13 bases in between. For the CDR3, the DNA is TGCGCCAGCAGCTTGGGTGGGGGGGCTCCCCAAGAGACCCAGTACTTC. Its protein is CASSLGGGAPQETQYF.

This clone has a handful of counts. This chain links TRBV7-2 with TRBJ1-1; D unclear. V shed 1 base and J shed 1 base, with 7 bases lying between them. This CDR3 is 14 amino acids long. In germline, CDR1 is SGHTA, CDR2 FQGNSA. Here the CDR3 reads CASSLDVRNTEAFF. The CDR3 region has the DNA TGTGCCAGCAGCTTAGATGTGCGGAACACTGAAGCTTTCTTT.

V gene TRBV30 combines with J gene TRBJ1-2, with a possible D match to TRBD1 (6 bases). The germline gives CDR1 GTSNPN, CDR2 SVGIG (reference sequence). This CDR3 comprises 11 residues. The germline V and J ends were trimmed by 0 bases and 7 bases, with 6 bases remaining between them. CDR3 protein: CAWSVGGGYTF. The CDR3 nucleotides are TGTGCCTGGAGTGTAGGGGGTGGCTACACCTTC.

The J gene is TRBJ1-5, the V gene TRBV30; D is unresolved. The germline V and J ends were trimmed by 2 bases and 0 bases, with 5 bases remaining between them. The CDR3 length is 13 residues. Germline CDR1 GTSNPN, CDR2 SVGIG (reference sequence). This CDR3 is CAWSRTSNQPQHF. Here the CDR3 DNA reads TGTGCCTGGAGTAGGACTAGCAATCAGCCCCAGCATTTT.

This clone was detected only once. The chain recombines TRBV5-1 with TRBJ2-5, with 11 nucleotides matching TRBD2. From germline, CDR1 is SGHRS and CDR2 YFSETQ. This CDR3 comprises 16 residues. The V segment lost 1 base and the J segment 5 bases; nucleotides outside the gene matches: 7. The CDR3 protein is CASSLSTSGGRETQYF. DNA of the CDR3: TGCGCCAGCAGCTTGTCAACTAGCGGGGGTAGGGAGACCCAGTACTTC.

The table lists this clone with a count of one. The chain joins TRBV5-1 to TRBJ2-1; maybe TRBD1 (5 bases). V lost 0 bases, J lost 7 bases, and 11 bases lay in between. This CDR3 spans 14 amino acids. Per the germline V gene, CDR1 is SGHRS and CDR2 is YFSETQ. The CDR3 DNA sequence: TGCGCCAGCAGCTTGGTGCAGGGTGTAAATGAGCAGTTCTTC. This encodes CASSLVQGVNEQFF. The complete variable domain, with remaining parts taken from reference TRBV5-1 and TRBJ2-1, reads KAGVTQTPRYLIKTRGQQVTLSCSPISGHRSVSWYQQTPGQGLQFLFEYFSETQRNKGNFPGRFSGRQFSNSRSEMNVSTLELGDSALYLCASSLVQGVNEQFFGPGTRLTVL.

The rearrangement uses TRBV27 and TRBJ2-7, with D uncertain. This CDR3 comprises 14 residues. Germline CDR1 reads MNHEY; CDR2 reads SMNVEV (reference sequence). Deletions cut 4 bases from V and 5 bases from J, with 15 bases between. The CDR3 spells CASSSRPPKNEQYF. DNA for the CDR3: TGTGCCAGCAGTTCTCGACCCCCAAAGAACGAGCAGTACTTC.

The rearrangement links TRBV6-1 to TRBJ1-2; D unclear. V dropped 2 bases and J dropped 0 bases, with 10 bases sitting between them. The length of the CDR3 is 15 residues. Germline V gene lookup returns CDR1 MNHNS and CDR2 SASEGT. CDR3 nucleotides: TGTGCCAGCAGTGAATACCGGAACCCTAACTATGGCTACACCTTC. Encoded protein: CASSEYRNPNYGYTF.

This clone was seen more than once but under ten times. The chain joins TRBV7-9 to TRBJ1-6, with D unclear. This CDR3 contains 14 residues. In germline, CDR1 is SEHNR, CDR2 FQNEAQ (reference sequence). Trimming pared 1 base from V and 7 bases from J, leaving 8 bases between. The CDR3 region is CASSLDVDNSPLHF. The CDR3 nucleotides are TGTGCCAGCAGCTTAGATGTCGACAATTCACCCCTCCACTTT.

V usage is TRBV9 and J usage is TRBJ2-7; possible D gene TRBD2, 6 bases. CDR3 length: 12 residues. Per the germline V gene, CDR1 is SGDLS and CDR2 is YYNGEE. Trimming removed 4 bases from V and 3 bases from J, with 8 bases in between. CDR3 protein: CASSPAGYEQYF. DNA for the CDR3: TGTGCCAGCAGCCCAGCGGGCTACGAGCAGTACTTC.

The chain couples TRBV19 to TRBJ1-6, with 9 nucleotides matching TRBD1. Germline CDR1 and CDR2: LNHDA and SQIVND (reference sequence). With V trimmed by 6 bases and J by 7 bases, 13 bases remained unmatched. This CDR3 has 17 amino acids. The chain's CDR3 is CASSPPLQGAKNSPLHF. As DNA, the CDR3 is TGTGCCAGTAGCCCCCCTTTACAGGGGGCAAAGAATTCACCCCTCCACTTT.

The chain recombines TRBV7-9 with TRBJ2-1; a possible D gene is TRBD1 (8 bases). Trimming removed 4 bases from V and 1 base from J, with 17 bases in between. The length of the CDR3 is 17 residues. CDR1 is SEHNR and CDR2 is FQNEAQ in the germline V gene (reference sequence). The CDR3 DNA is TGTGCCAGCAGCTCAAGGACAGGGAGGGGGTCCTACAATGAGCAGTTCTTC. Amino acids: CASSSRTGRGSYNEQFF.

This chain links TRBV6-6 with TRBJ2-2, with 8 bases matching TRBD2. With 6 bases clipped from V and 3 bases from J, the junction kept 6 bases outside the gene matches. The germline V gene has CDR1 MNHNY and CDR2 SVGAGI (reference sequence). This CDR3 has 15 residues. CDR3: CASSFGLADTGELFF. DNA for the CDR3: TGTGCCAGCAGCTTCGGACTAGCAGACACCGGGGAGCTGTTTTTT.